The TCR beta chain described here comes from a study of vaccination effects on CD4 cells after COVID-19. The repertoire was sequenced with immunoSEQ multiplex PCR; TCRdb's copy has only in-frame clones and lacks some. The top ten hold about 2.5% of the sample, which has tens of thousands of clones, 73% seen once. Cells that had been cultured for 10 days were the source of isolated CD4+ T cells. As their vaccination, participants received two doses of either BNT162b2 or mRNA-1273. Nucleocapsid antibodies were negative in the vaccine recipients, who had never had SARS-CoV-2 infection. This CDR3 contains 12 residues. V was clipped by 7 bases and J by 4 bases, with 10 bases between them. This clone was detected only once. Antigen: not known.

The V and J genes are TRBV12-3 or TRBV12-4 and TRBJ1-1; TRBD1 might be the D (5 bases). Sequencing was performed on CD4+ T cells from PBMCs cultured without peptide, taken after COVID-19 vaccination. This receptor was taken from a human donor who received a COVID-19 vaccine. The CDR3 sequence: CASTSGGTEAFF. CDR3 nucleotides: TGTGCCAGCACTAGTGGGGGCACTGAAGCTTTCTTT.